The subject of this entry is one T cell receptor beta chain. Other DNA sequences in the sample encode the same CDR3. Germline CDR1 and CDR2: SEHNR and FQNEAQ (reference sequence). The length of the CDR3 is 14 residues. V lost 1 base and J 7 bases, leaving 10 bases between the germline ends. Produced via immunoSEQ multiplex PCR; TCRdb's table is partial and in-frame only. The repertoire has some 90,000 clones, approximately 80% of them found once; the top ten carry about 5.1%. Time point specified: baseline, week 1 (first vaccination visit). Treatment of the sample: pre-vaccination baseline after standard-of-care therapy. These data are taken from a study of a mutant IDH1 vaccine in newly diagnosed glioma.

The sequenced sample was PBMCs, obtained from a glioma patient treated with radiotherapy, temozolomide or both. The V call is TRBV7-9, the J call TRBJ1-4; D possibly corresponds to TRBD1 (6 bases). The source is a man aged 35 to 55 with glioma. Some clones in this sample may be carry-over from other donors' samples. The CDR3 DNA reads TGTGCCAGCAGCTTAGGGGGGGCCGGTGAAAAACTGTTTTTT. Translating it yields CASSLGGAGEKLFF.